This record covers a single T cell receptor beta chain. Its antigen is unknown. This specimen comes from a study of vaccination and CD4 T cells after COVID-19. About the research overall: A median of roughly 97 days (range 35 to 161) separated diagnosis from post-COVID sampling.

This sample's treatment: roughly ten-day PBMC culture with coronavirus spike peptide pools or control peptides (ViraFEST assay). Germline CDR1 and CDR2: SGHRS and YFSETQ. This CDR3 has 14 residues. V dropped 4 bases and J dropped 4; count of bases not matched to a gene: 7. An Oncomine TCR Beta short-read assay was used to sequence the DNA from cultured CD4+ T cells. TCRdb reprocessed the PCR reads via MiXCR and lists one record per CDR3 protein. Of around 10,000 distinct CDR3 sequences listed, 43% are singletons. This TCR derives from a human donor who had recovered from COVID-19. The material sequenced was CD4+ T cells from blood, cultured in vitro. The genes are TRBV5-1 and TRBJ1-2; 7 bases line up with TRBD1. CDR3 residues: CASSQSGDSYGYTF. The DNA of the CDR3 is TGCGCCAGCAGCCAGTCAGGGGACAGCTATGGCTACACCTTC.